This T cell receptor (beta chain) was sequenced during a study of T cells in localized non-small cell lung cancer. Notes on the study in general: Longer survival (overall) was linked to higher T cell density in blood. Of the top 100 tumor clones, median around 60 were in adjacent lung, 25 to 30 among its top 100. Clonality of T cells reached its maximum in uninvolved adjacent lung, surpassing tumor. Heterogeneity remains possible, as sequencing covered one tumor region only.

Data came from immunoSEQ multiplex PCR; TCRdb stores just in-frame clones and leaves some out. The profile shows about 79,000 clones, about four fifths of them singletons. Trimming cost V 4 bases and J 6 bases, with 21 bases left between them. The CDR3 runs to 17 residues. Germline loops: CDR1 SNHLY, CDR2 FYNNEI. This clone was seen a few times. What it recognizes is unknown. This clonotype originated in a female donor over 55 with stage I lung adenocarcinoma. The sample in question was peripheral blood, obtained before any cancer treatment. V usage is TRBV2 and J usage is TRBJ1-4; possible D gene TRBD1, 5 bases. CDR3 residues: CASSVRGSIGSDEKLFF. In DNA, the CDR3 is TGTGCCAGCAGTGTCCGGGGCAGCATTGGTAGCGATGAAAAACTGTTTTTT.